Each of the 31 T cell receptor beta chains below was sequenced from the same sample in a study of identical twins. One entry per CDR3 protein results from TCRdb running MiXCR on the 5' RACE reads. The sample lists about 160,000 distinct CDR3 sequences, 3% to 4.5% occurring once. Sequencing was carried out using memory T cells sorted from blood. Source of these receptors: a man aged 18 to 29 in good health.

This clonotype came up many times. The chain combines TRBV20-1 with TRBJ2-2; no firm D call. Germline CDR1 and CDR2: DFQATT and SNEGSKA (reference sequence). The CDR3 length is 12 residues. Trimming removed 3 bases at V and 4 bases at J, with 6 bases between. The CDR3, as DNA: TGCAGTGCTAGTTCCTTCACCGGGGAGCTGTTTTTT. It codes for CSASSFTGELFF.

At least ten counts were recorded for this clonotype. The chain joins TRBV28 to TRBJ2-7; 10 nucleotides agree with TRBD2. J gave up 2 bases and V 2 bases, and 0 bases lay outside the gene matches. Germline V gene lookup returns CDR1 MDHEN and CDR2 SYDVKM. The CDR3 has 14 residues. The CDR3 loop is CASSLTSGTYEQYF. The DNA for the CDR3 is TGTGCCAGCAGTTTAACTAGCGGGACCTACGAGCAGTACTTC. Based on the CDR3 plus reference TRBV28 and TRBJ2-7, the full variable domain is DVKVTQSSRYLVKRTGEKVFLECVQDMDHENMFWYRQDPGLGLRLIYFSYDVKMKEKGDIPEGYSVSREKKERFSLILESASTNQTSMYLCASSLTSGTYEQYFGPGTRLTVT.

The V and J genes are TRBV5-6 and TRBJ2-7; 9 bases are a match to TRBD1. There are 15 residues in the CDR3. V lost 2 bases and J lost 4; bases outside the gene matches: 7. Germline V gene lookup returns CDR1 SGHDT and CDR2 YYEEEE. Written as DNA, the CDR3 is TGTGCCAGCAGCTTCACAGGGGGCGCAGAGTACGAGCAGTACGTC. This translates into CASSFTGGAEYEQYV.

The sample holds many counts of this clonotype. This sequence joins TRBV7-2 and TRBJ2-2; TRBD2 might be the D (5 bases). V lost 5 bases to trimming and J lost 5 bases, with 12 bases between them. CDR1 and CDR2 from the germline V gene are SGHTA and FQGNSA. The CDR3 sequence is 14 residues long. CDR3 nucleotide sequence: TGTGCCAGCAGCCTCTTAGCGCTGACCGGGGAGCTGTTTTTT. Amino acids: CASSLLALTGELFF.

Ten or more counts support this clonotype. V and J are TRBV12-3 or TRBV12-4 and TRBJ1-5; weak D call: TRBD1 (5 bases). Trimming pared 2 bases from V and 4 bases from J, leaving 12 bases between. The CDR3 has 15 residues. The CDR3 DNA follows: TGTGCCAGCAGTTTAATGGGGGGGAGGAATCAGCCCCAGCATTTT. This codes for CASSLMGGRNQPQHF.

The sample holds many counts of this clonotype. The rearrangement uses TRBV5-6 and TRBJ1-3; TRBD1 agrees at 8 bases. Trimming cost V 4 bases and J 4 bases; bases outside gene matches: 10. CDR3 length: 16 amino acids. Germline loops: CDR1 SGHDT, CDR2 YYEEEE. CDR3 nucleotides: TGTGCCAGCAGCCCACGCGGACAGGGAACAGGAAACACCATATATTTT. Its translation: CASSPRGQGTGNTIYF.

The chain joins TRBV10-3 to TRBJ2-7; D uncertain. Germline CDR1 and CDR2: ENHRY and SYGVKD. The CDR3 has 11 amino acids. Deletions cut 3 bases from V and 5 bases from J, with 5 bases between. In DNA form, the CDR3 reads TGTGCCATCAGTGAATACCACGAGCAGTACTTC. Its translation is CAISEYHEQYF.

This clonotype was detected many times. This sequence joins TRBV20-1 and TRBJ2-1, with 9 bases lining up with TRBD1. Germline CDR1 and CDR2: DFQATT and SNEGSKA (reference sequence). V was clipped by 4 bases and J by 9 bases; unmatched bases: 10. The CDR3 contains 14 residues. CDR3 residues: CSATRDRVEGEQFF. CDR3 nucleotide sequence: TGCAGTGCTACCCGGGACAGGGTAGAGGGTGAGCAGTTCTTC.

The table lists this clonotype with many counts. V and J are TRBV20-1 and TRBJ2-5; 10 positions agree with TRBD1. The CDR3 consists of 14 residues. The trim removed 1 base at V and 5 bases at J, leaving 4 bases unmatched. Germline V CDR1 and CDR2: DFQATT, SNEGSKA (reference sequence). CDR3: CSARGDRGRETQYF. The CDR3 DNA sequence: TGCAGTGCTAGAGGAGACAGGGGGCGGGAGACCCAGTACTTC.

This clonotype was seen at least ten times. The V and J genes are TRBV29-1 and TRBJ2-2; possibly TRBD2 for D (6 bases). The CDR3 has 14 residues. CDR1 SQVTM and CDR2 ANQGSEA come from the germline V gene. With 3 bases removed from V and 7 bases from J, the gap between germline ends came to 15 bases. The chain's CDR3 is CSVEGRGKGGELFF. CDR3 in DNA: TGCAGCGTTGAGGGACGGGGGAAGGGCGGGGAGCTGTTTTTT.

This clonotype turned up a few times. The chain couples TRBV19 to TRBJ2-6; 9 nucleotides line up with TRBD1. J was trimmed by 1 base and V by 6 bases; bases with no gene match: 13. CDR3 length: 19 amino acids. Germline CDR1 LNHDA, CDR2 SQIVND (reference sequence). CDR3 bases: TGTGCCAGTAGCCAAGGGGGACAGGGAACTCTTTCTGGGGCCAACGTCCTGACTTTC. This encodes CASSQGGQGTLSGANVLTF.

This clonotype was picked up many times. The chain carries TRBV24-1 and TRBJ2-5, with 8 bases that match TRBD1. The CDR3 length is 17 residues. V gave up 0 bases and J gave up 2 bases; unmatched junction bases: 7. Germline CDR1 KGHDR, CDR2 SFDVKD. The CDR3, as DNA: TGTGCCACCAGTGATTTGGGACAGGGAGGTAAACAAGAGACCCAGTACTTC. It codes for CATSDLGQGGKQETQYF.

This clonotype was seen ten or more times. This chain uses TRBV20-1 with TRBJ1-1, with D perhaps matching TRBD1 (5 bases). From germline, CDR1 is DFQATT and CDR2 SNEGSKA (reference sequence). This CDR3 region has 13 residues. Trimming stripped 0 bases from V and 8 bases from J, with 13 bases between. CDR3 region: CSARDRDDLEAFF. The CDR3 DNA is TGCAGTGCTAGAGATAGGGACGACCTAGAAGCTTTCTTT.

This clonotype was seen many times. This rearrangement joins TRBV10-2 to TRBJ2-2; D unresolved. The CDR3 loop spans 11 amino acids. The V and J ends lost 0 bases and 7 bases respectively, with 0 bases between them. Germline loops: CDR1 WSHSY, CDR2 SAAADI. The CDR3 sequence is CASSESGELFF. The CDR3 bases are TGCGCCAGCAGTGAGTCCGGGGAGCTGTTTTTT.

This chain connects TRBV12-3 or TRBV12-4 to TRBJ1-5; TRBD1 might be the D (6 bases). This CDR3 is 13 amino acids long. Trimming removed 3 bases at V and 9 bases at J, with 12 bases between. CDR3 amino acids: CASSLADSSPQHF. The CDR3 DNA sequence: TGTGCCAGCAGTTTGGCGGACAGCTCGCCCCAGCATTTT.

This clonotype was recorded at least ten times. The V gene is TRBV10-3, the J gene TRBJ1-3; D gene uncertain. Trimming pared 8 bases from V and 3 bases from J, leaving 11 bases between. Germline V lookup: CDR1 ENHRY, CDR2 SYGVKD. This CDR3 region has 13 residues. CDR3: CAIEGELGNTIYF. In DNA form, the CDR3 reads TGTGCCATCGAGGGAGAGCTTGGAAACACCATATATTTT.

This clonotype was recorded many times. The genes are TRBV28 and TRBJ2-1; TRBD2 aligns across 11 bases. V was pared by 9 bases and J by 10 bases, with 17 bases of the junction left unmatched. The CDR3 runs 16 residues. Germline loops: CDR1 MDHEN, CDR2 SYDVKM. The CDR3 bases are TGTGCCAGTTCGGCTAGCGGGAGGAACCCTATACGGGAGCAGTTCTTC. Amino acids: CASSASGRNPIREQFF.

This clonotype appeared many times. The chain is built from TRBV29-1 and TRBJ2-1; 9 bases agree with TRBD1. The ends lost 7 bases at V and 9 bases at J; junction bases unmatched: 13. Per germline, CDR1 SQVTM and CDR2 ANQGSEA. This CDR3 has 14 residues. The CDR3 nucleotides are TGCAGCGCTAGGACAGGGGTCCTCTTGGGTGAGCAGTTCTTC. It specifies CSARTGVLLGEQFF.

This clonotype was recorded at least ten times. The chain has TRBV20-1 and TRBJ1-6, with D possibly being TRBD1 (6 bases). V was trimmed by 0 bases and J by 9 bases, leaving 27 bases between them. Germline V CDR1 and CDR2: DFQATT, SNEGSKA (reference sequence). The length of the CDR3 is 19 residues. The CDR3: CSARDSLVGTQGRSSPLHF. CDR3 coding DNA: TGCAGTGCTAGAGATAGTTTGGTTGGAACCCAGGGGAGGAGTTCACCCCTCCACTTT.

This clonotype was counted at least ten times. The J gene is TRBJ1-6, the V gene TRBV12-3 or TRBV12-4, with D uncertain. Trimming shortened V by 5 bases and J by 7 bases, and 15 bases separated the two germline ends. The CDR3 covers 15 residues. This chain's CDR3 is CASSPRGGGNSPLHF. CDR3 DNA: TGTGCCAGCAGTCCGCGTGGTGGAGGCAATTCACCCCTCCACTTT.

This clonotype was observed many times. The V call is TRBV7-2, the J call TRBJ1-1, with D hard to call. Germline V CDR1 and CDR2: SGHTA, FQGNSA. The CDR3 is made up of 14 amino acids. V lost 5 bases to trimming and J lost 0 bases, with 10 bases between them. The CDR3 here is CASSLTHMNTEAFF. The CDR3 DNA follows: TGTGCCAGCAGCCTTACTCACATGAACACTGAAGCTTTCTTT.

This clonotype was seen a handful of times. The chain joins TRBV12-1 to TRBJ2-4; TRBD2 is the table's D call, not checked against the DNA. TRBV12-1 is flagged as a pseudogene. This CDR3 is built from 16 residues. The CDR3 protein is CASSCPSGRMENIQYF. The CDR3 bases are TGTGCCAGCAGTTGTCCTAGCGGGAGGATGGAAAACATTCAGTACTTC.

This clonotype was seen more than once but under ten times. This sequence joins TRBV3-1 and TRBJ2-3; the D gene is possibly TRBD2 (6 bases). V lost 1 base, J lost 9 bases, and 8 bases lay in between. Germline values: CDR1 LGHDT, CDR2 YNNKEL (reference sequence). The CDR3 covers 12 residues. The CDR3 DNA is TGTGCCAGCAGCCAAGGACTAGAAACGCAGTATTTT. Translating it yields CASSQGLETQYF.

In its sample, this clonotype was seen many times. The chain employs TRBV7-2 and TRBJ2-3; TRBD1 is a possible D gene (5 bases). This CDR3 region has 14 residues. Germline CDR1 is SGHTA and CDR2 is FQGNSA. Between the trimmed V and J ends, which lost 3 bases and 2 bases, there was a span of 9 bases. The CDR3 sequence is CASSFRGYTDTQYF. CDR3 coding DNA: TGTGCCAGCAGCTTTAGGGGCTACACAGATACGCAGTATTTT.

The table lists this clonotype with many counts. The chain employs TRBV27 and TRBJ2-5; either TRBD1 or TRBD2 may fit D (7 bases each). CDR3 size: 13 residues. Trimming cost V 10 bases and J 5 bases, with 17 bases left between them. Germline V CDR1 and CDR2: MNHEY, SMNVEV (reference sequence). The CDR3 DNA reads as TGTGCCACGAGGGAGGGGGCGCTTGAGACCCAGTACTTC. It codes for CATREGALETQYF.

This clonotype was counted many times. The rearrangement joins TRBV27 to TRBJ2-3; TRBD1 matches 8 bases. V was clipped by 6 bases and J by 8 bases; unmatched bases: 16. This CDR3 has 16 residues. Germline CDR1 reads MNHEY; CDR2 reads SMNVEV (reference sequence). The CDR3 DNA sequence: TGTGCCAGCAGGCCAAAGCAGGGGGCCCTCCCCGGTACGCAGTATTTT. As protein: CASRPKQGALPGTQYF.

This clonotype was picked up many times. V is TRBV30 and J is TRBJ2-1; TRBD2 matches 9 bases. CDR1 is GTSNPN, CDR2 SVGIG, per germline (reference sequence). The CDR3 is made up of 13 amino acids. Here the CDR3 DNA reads TGTGCTAGGGGACTAGCCGGGGGTAATGAGCAGTTCTTC. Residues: CARGLAGGNEQFF.

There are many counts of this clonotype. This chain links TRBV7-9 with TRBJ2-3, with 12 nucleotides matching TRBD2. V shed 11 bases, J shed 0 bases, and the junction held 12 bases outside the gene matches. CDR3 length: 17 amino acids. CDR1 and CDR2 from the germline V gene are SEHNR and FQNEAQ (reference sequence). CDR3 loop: CAGGLAGQSASTDTQYF. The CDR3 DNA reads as TGTGCCGGCGGACTAGCGGGACAAAGTGCTAGCACAGATACGCAGTATTTT.

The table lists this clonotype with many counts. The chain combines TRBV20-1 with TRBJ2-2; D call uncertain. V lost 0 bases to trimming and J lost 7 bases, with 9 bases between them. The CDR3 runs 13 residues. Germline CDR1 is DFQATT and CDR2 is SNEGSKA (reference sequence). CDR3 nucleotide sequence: TGCAGTGCTAGAGATCGCGGTTTCGGGGAGCTGTTTTTT. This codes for CSARDRGFGELFF.

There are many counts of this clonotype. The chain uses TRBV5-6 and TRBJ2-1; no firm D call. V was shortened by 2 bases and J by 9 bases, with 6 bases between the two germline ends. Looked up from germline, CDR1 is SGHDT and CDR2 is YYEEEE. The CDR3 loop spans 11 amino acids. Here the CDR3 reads CASSFSAEQFF. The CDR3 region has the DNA TGTGCCAGCAGCTTTTCAGCTGAGCAGTTCTTC.

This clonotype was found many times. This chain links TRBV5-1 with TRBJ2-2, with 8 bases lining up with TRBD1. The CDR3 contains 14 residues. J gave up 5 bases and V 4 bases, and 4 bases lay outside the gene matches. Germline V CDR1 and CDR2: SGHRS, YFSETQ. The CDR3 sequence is CASSRQGRTGELFF. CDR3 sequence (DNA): TGCGCCAGCAGCCGACAGGGGCGAACCGGGGAGCTGTTTTTT.